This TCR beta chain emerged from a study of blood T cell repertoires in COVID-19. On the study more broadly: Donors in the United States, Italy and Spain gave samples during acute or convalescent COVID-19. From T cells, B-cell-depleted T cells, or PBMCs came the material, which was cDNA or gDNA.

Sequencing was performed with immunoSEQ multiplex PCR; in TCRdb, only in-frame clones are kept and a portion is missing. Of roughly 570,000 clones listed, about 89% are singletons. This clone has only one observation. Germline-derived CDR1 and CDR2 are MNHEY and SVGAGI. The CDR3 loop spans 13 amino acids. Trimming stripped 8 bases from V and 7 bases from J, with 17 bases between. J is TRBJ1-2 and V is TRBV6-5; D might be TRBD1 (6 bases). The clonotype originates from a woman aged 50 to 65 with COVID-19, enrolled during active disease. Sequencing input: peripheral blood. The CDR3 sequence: CASYGMGAGGYTF. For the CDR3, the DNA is TGTGCCAGCTACGGTATGGGGGCCGGTGGCTACACCTTC.